This T cell receptor (beta chain) was identified in a study of CD8+ T cells in alopecia areata. Reverse transcription of extracted RNA yielded cDNA, which provided the sequencing template. The protocol was immunoSEQ multiplex PCR, while the TCRdb copy is restricted to in-frame clones and leaves out a portion. The profile shows 79,000 or so clones, approximately 64% of them singletons. Regarding treatment: oral pan-JAK inhibitor, 5-10 mg twice daily. The germline gives CDR1 SEHNR, CDR2 FQNEAQ (reference sequence). The CDR3 length is 12 residues. V was pared by 1 base and J by 8 bases, with 5 bases between.

The J gene is TRBJ1-4, the V gene TRBV7-9; no definite D call. This sequence was found in a human donor with alopecia areata. The starting material was CD8+ T cells sorted from blood, obtained at week 24, from a patient treated with tofacitinib. The CDR3 is CASSLEGEKLFF. The DNA of the CDR3 is TGTGCCAGCAGCTTAGAAGGGGAAAAACTGTTTTTT.